This T cell receptor (beta chain) was obtained from a study of OX40 agonist ivuxolimab in advanced cancers. Overall study context: The dose of intravenous ivuxolimab that patients received every 2 weeks ranged from 0.01 to 10 mg/kg.

Only in-frame clones appear in the TCRdb table, and some are missing; sequencing was by immunoSEQ multiplex PCR. The sample contains tens of thousands of clones, approximately 90% of which appear only once. Concerning this clone itself: Its target is not known.

Study-wide results and caveats: On average, a greater number of expanded clones characterised CD8+ T cells relative to CD4+. By week 6 at 0.1 to 3.0 mg/kg, blood CD4+ and CD8+ T cells had expanded clonally.

Sequenced material: CD4+ or CD8+ T cells sorted from blood, taken in a trial of the OX40 agonist ivuxolimab. The TCR sequence derives from an adult with an advanced solid tumor such as melanoma, head and neck, liver or kidney cancer.

DNA for the CDR3: TGTGCCAGCCGGCCGGACACCGGGGAGCTGTTTTTT. Translation: CASRPDTGELFF. The chain couples TRBV6-1 to TRBJ2-2; D not resolved. Germline assignment: CDR1 MNHNS and CDR2 SASEGT. The CDR3 has 12 residues. V was trimmed by 8 bases and J by 3 bases, leaving 7 bases between them.